This T cell receptor (beta chain) was captured in a study of T cells after yellow fever vaccination. Study results and limitations: The secondary response showed a weaker magnitude and a faster peak, day 5 versus 15. A large majority of primary-vaccination clones showed up again after the booster (roughly 96% CD4, roughly 88% CD8). Some clonotypes were seen in both the CD4 and the CD8 compartments. These made up a small share and likely arose from convergent recombination. From the bulk population, abundant clonotypes could contaminate and appear within FACS-sorted repertoires.

A single record per CDR3 protein comes from TCRdb applying MiXCR to the 5' RACE reads. The table includes about 69,000 distinct CDR3 sequences, approximately 5.9% detected once. Comments on this clonotype: Its antigen remains unknown.

V was shortened by 4 bases and J by 0 bases, with 8 bases between the two germline ends. CDR1 is SGHNT, CDR2 YYREEE, per germline (reference sequence). There are 15 residues in the CDR3. The receptor was derived from a man younger than 35 who received the YFV17D yellow fever vaccine. The sample in question was CD4+ T cells sorted from PBMCs, obtained approximately 16 days after the first yellow fever vaccination. The chain recombines TRBV5-4 with TRBJ2-6; D is unresolved. CDR3 sequence: CASSVGNSGANVLTF. CDR3 sequence (DNA): TGTGCCAGCAGCGTAGGAAACTCTGGGGCCAACGTCCTGACTTTC.